What follows are 8 T cell receptor beta chains derived from one specimen sequenced in a study of cytomegalovirus exposure and HLA in healthy donors. PCR amplification relied on 60 Vbeta primers (plus 13 Jbeta primers). TCRdb's table, derived via immunoSEQ multiplex PCR, lists solely in-frame clones and lacks some. The sample has around 120,000 clones, under 85% seen once. Sequencing input: PBMCs. All receptors derive from a human donor in good health.

This rearrangement joins TRBV5-4 to TRBJ2-7, with TRBD1 matching over 8 bases. Germline trimming cut 1 base from V and 3 bases from J; bases unmatched to any gene: 9. The germline CDR1 and CDR2 sequences are SGHNT and YYREEE (reference sequence). CDR3 size: 16 residues. The CDR3 is CASSLTGTGGVYEQYF. CDR3 DNA: TGTGCCAGCAGCTTGACCGGGACAGGCGGTGTCTACGAGCAGTACTTC.

V usage is TRBV27 and J usage is TRBJ1-2, with 8 bases aligning to TRBD1. The CDR3 is 13 amino acids. Germline lookup yields CDR1 MNHEY and CDR2 SMNVEV (reference sequence). The J segment lost 4 bases and the V segment lost 5 bases, leaving 3 bases of the junction unmatched. The CDR3 reads CASSPGGLYGYTF. CDR3 DNA: TGTGCCAGCAGTCCAGGGGGCCTCTATGGCTACACCTTC.

In DNA form, the CDR3 reads TGCGCCAGCAGTGGAGAGAGCACAGATACGCAGTATTTT. Translating gives CASSGESTDTQYF. The chain combines TRBV10-1 with TRBJ2-3; the D is unclear. Looked up from germline, CDR1 is WNHNN and CDR2 is SYGVQD (reference sequence). The ends were cut back, 4 bases at V and 0 bases at J, with 5 bases in the middle. CDR3 length equals 13 residues.

V is TRBV11-2 and J is TRBJ2-2, with unresolved D. Per germline, CDR1 SGHAT and CDR2 FQNNGV. CDR3 length: 13 residues. V lost 5 bases to trimming and J lost 2 bases, with 6 bases between them. The DNA of the CDR3 is TGTGCCAGCAGCATGAGTAACACCGGGGAGCTGTTTTTT. The encoded protein is CASSMSNTGELFF.

The chain is built from TRBV5-4 and TRBJ2-3, with 7 nucleotides matching TRBD1. Losses at the gene ends were 0 bases for V and 4 bases for J; bases not matched to a gene: 5. The CDR3 sequence is 15 residues long. The germline V gene encodes CDR1 SGHNT and CDR2 YYREEE (reference sequence). The CDR3 is CASSLGGGAADTQYF. The CDR3 nucleotides read TGTGCCAGCAGCTTGGGAGGGGGCGCCGCAGATACGCAGTATTTT.

The genes are TRBV2 and TRBJ2-7; TRBD1 matches at 7 bases. Germline assignment: CDR1 SNHLY and CDR2 FYNNEI. The V segment lost 7 bases and the J segment 5 bases; nucleotides outside the gene matches: 8. The CDR3 is 13 amino acids. Written as DNA, the CDR3 is TGTGCCAGCAATGTGCAGGGGGTACACGAGCAGTACTTC. It encodes CASNVQGVHEQYF.

V gene TRBV19 combines with J gene TRBJ2-5; maybe TRBD2 (6 bases). Trimming took 4 bases from V and 2 from J, leaving 14 bases between them. Germline assignment: CDR1 LNHDA and CDR2 SQIVND (reference sequence). The CDR3 is made up of 15 amino acids. Here the CDR3 DNA reads TGTGCCAGTAGTAGGAATCGTGGGGGGCAAGAGACCCAGTACTTC. Encoded protein: CASSRNRGGQETQYF.

The chain has TRBV29-1 and TRBJ1-6, with 7 bases matching TRBD1. The length of the CDR3 is 12 residues. The V gene's germline CDR1 is SQVTM and CDR2 ANQGSEA. The DNA of the CDR3 is TGCAGTGTGGGACAGTATAATTCACCCCTCCACTTT. This codes for CSVGQYNSPLHF.